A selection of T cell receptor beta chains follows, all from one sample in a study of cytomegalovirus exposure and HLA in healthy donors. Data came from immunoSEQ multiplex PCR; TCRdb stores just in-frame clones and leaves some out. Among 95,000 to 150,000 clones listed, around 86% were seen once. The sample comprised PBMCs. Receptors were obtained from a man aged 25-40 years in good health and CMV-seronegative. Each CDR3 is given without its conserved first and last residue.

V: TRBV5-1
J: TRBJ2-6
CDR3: ASSLEPPQGASGANVLT

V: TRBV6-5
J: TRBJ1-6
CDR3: ASVGTANSPLH

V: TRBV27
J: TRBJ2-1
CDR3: ASSNRDKPNEQF

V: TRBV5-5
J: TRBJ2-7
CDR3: ASSLGTDEQY

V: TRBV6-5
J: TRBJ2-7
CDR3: ASSPPGQSLYEQY

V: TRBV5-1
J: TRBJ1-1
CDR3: ASSWDRASNTEAF

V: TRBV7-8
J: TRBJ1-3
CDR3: ASSLEESSGNTIY

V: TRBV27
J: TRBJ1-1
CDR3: ASSFQGARRAF

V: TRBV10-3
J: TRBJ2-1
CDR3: AISENRGSPYNEQF

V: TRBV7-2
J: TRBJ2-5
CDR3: ASSPDVEAGGHQETQY

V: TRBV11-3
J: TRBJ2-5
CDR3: ASSLGAGGETQY

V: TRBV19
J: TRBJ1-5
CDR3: ASSMTRGRRNQPQH

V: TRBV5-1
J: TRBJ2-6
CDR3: ASSRDLTGLGSGANGLT

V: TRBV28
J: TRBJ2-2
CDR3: ASSPVPGGHNTGELF

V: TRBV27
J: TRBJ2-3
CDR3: ASSWGGRRTDTQY

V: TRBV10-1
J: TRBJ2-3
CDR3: ASSAPGTDTQY

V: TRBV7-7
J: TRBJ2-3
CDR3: ASSSTSGGAGTQY

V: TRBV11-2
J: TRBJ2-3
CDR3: ASSFWGGDTDTQY

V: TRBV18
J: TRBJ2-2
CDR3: ASSPLGATGELF

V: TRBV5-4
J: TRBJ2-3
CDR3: ASSLDLAGSTDTQY

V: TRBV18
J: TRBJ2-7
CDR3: ASSPLDTPPREQY

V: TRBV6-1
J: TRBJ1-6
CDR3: ASSRTGLNSPLH

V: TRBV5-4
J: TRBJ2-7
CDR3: ASRLDRAAYEQY

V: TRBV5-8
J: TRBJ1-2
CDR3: ASSLWSGQGNRRDGYT

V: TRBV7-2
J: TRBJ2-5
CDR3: ASSLDGTAVTQY

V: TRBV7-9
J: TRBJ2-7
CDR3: ASSFPGQGLYEQY

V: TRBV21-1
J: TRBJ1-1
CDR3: ASRGGGASDTEAF

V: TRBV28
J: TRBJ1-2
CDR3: ASSFRGRGYGYT

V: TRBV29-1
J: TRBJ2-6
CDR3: SVRGGATSGANGLT

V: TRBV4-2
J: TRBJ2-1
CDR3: ASSQDMGAKDEQF

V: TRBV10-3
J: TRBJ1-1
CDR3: AISEGGGYTEAF

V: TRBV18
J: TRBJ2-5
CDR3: ASSPFTGVKETQY

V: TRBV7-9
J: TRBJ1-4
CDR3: ASSSREGEKLF

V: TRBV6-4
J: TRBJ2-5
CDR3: ASSDSWAPRETQY

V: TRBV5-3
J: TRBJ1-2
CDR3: ARKQGVWWAGYT

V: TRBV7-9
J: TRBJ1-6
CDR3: ASSLSGSSYNSPLH

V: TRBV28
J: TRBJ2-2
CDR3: ASSLYGGGYTGELF

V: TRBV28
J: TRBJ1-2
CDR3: ASSAHSSGNYGYT

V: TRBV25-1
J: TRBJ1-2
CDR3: ASSGGTGRYGYT